This T cell receptor (beta chain) was sequenced for a study of early T cells in non-severe SARS-CoV-2 infection. Findings of the study overall: Using VDJdb, the matching emphasized anti-spike CD8 responses while missing private and CD4 specificities.

This CDR3 has 17 amino acids. V shed 4 bases and J shed 1 base, with 17 bases lying between them. Unique molecular identifiers were attached to individual cDNA molecules. TCRdb processed the 5' RACE reads anew with MiXCR; each CDR3 protein has one entry. The top ten hold 3% to 4% of the sample, which has approximately 67,000 distinct CDR3 sequences, approximately 10% seen once. Of note for this clonotype: The antigen is undetermined.

This TCR was recovered from an adult who was a healthcare worker with PCR-confirmed SARS-CoV-2 infection or an uninfected control (not recorded which). The chain employs TRBV12-3 or TRBV12-4 and TRBJ2-4, with D tentatively TRBD1 or TRBD2 (7 bases each). The sample was whole blood. The CDR3 reads CASSSRGGGAAKNIQYF. The CDR3 DNA is TGTGCCAGCAGTTCCCGGGGAGGGGGCGCCGCCAAAAACATTCAGTACTTC.